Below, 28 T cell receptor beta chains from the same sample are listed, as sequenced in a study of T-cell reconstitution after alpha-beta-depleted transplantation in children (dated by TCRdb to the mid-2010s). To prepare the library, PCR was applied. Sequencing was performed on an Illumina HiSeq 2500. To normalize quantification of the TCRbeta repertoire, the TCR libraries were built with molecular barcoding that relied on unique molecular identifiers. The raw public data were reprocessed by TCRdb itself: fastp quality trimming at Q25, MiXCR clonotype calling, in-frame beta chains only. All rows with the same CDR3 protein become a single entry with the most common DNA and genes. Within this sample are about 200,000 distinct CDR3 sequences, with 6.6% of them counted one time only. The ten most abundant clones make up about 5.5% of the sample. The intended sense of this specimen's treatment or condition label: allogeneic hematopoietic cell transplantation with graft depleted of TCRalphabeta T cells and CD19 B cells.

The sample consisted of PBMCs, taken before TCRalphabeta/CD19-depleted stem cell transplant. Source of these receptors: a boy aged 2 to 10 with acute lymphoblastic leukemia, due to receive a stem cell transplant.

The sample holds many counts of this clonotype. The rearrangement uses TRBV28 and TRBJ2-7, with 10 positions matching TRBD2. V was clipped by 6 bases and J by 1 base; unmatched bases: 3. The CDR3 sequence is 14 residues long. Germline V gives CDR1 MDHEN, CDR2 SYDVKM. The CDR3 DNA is TGTGCCAGCAGGGCTAGCGGGAGATCCTACGAGCAGTACTTC. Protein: CASRASGRSYEQYF.

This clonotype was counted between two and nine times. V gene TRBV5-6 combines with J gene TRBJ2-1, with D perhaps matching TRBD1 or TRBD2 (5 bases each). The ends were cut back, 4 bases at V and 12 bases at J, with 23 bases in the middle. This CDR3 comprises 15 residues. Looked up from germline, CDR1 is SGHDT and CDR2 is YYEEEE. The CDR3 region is CASSLSRGSGGRQFF. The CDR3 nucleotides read TGTGCCAGCAGCCTATCGAGGGGCTCAGGAGGTCGGCAGTTCTTC.

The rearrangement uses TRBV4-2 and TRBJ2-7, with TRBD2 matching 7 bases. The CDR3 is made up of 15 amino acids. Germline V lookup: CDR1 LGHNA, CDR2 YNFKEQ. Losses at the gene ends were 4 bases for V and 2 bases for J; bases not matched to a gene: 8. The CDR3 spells CASSPLAGETYEQYF. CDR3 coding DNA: TGTGCCAGCAGCCCTCTCGCGGGGGAGACCTACGAGCAGTACTTC.

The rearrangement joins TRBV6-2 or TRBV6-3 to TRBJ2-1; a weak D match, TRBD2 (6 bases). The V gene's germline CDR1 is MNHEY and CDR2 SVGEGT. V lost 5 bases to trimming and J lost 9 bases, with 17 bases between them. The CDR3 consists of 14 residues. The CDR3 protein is CASSNLTSFGEQFF. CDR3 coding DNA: TGTGCCAGCAGTAACCTAACTAGCTTCGGTGAGCAGTTCTTC.

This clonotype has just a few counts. The CDR3 sequence is CASSLLAGPGGQYF. The CDR3 coding sequence is TGTGCCAGCAGCCTACTAGCGGGGCCCGGCGGGCAGTACTTC. The gene calls are TRBV12-3 or TRBV12-4 and TRBJ2-7, with 10 nucleotides matching TRBD2. CDR3 length equals 14 residues. Germline trimming cut 6 bases from V and 9 bases from J; bases unmatched to any gene: 11.

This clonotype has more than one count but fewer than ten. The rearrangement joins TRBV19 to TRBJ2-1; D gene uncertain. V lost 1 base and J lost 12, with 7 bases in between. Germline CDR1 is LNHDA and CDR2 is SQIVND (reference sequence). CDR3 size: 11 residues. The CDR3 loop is CASSIGSLQFF. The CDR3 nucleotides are TGTGCCAGTAGTATAGGATCCCTGCAGTTCTTC.

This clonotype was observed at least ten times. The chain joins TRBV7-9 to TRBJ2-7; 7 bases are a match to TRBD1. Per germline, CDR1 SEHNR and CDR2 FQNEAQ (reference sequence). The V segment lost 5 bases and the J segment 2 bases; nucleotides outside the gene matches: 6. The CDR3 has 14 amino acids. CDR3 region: CASSATGVPYEQYF. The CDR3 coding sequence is TGTGCCAGCAGCGCTACAGGGGTACCCTACGAGCAGTACTTC.

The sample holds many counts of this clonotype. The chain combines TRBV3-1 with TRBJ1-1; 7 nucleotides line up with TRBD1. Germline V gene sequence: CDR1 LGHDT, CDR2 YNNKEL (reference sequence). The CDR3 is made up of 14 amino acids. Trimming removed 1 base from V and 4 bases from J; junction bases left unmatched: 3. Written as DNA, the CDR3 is TGTGCCAGCAGCCAAGGACAGGGTGGCACTGAAGCTTTCTTT. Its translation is CASSQGQGGTEAFF.

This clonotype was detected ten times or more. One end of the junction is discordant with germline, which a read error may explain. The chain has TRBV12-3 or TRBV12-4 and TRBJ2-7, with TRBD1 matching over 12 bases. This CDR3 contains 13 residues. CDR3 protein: CASSPGQGARGSF. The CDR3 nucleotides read TGTGCCAGCAGTCCGGGACAGGGGGCTCGAGGGTCCTTC.

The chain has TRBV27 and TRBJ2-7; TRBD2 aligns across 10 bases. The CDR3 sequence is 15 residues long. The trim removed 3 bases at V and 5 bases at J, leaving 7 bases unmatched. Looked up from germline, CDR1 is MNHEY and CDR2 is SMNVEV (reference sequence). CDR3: CASSLGTSAKNEQYF. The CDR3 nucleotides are TGTGCCAGCAGTTTGGGGACTAGCGCGAAGAACGAGCAGTACTTC.

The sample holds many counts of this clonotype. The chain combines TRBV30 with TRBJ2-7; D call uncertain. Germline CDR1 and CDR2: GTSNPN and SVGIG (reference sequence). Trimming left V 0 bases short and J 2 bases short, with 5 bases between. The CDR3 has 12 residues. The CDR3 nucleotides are TGTGCCTGGAGTGTAGGGACCTACGAGCAGTACTTC. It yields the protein CAWSVGTYEQYF.

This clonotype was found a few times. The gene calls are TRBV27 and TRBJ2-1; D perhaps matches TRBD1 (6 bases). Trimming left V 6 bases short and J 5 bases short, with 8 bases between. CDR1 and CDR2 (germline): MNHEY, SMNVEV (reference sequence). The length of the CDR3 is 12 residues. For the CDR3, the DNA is TGTGCCAGCAGGGGGACACACAATGAGCAGTTCTTC. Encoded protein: CASRGTHNEQFF.

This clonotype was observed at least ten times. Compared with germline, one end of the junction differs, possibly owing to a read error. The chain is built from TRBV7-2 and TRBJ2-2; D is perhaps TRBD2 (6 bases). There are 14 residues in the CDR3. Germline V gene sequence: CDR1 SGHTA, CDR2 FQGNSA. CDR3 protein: CASSLEGSMGGLFF. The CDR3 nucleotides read TGTGCCAGCAGCTTAGAGGGATCGATGGGGGGGCTGTTTTTT.

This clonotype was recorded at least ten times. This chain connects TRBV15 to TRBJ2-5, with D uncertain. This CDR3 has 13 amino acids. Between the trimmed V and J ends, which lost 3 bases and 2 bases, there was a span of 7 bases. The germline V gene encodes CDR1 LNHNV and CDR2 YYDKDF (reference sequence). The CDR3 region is CATSSAAQETQYF. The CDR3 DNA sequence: TGTGCCACCAGCAGTGCAGCACAAGAGACCCAGTACTTC.

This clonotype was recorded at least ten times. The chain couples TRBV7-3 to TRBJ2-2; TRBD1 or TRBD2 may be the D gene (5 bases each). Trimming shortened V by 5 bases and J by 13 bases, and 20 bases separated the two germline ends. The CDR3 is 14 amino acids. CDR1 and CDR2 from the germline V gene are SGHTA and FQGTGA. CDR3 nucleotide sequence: TGTGCCAGCAGCCGAGGGGACGAGCCCTCTGGGCTGTTTTTT. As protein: CASSRGDEPSGLFF.

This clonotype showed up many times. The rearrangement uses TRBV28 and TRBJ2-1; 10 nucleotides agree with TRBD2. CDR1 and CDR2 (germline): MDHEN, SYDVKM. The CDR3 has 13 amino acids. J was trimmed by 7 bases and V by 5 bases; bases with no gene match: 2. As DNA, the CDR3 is TGTGCCAGCAGTCCTAGCGGGAGAAATGAGCAGTTCTTC. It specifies CASSPSGRNEQFF. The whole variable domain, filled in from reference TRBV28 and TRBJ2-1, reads DVKVTQSSRYLVKRTGEKVFLECVQDMDHENMFWYRQDPGLGLRLIYFSYDVKMKEKGDIPEGYSVSREKKERFSLILESASTNQTSMYLCASSPSGRNEQFFGPGTRLTVL.

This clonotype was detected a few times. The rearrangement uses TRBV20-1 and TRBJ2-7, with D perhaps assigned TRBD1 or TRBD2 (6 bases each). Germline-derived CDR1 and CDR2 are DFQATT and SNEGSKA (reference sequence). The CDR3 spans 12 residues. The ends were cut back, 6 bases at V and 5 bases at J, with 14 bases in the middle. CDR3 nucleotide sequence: TGCAGTGCCCGAGAGGGGGGAAACGAGCAGTACTTC. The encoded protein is CSAREGGNEQYF.

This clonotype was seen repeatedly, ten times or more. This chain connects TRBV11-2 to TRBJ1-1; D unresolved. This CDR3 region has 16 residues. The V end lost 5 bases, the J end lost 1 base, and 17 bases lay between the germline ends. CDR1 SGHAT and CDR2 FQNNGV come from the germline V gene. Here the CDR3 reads CASSKDAQHGNTEAFF. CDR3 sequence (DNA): TGTGCCAGCAGCAAGGACGCACAACATGGGAACACTGAAGCTTTCTTT.

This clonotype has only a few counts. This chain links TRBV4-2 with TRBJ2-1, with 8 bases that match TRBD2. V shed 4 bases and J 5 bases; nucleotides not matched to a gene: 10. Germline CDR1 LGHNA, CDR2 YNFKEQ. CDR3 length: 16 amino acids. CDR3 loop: CASSPPGLANHNEQFF. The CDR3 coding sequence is TGTGCCAGCAGCCCCCCTGGACTAGCTAATCACAATGAGCAGTTCTTC.

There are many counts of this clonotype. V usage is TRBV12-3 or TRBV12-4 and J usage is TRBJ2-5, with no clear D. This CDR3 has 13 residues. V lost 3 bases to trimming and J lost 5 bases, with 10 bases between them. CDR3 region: CASSFGQWETQYF. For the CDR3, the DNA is TGTGCCAGCAGTTTCGGGCAATGGGAGACCCAGTACTTC.

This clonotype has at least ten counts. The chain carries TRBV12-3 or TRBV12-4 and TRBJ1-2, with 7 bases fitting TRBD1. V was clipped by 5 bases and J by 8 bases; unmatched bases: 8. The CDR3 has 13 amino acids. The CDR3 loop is CASSKDREYGYTF. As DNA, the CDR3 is TGTGCCAGCAGTAAAGACAGGGAATACGGCTACACCTTC.

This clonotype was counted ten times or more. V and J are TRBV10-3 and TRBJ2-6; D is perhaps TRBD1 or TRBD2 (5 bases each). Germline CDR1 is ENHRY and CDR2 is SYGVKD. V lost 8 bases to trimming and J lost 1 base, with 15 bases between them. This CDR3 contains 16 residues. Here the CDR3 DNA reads TGTGCCATCCGGGACCAAGGACCTTCTGGGGCCAACGTCCTGACTTTC. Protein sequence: CAIRDQGPSGANVLTF.

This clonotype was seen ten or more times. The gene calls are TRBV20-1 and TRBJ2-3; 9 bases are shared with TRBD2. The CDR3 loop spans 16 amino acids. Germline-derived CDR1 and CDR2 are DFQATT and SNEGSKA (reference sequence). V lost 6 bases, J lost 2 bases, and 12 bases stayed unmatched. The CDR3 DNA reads TGCAGTGCGGAAGAACTTTCTAGCGGGGTCACAGATACGCAGTATTTT. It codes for CSAEELSSGVTDTQYF.

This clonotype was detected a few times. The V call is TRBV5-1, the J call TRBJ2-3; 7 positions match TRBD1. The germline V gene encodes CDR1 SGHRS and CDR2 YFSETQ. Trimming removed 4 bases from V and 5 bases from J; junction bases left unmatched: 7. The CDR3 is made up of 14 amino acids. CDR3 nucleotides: TGCGCCAGCAGCCCAGGACAGGCCAAAGATACGCAGTATTTT. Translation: CASSPGQAKDTQYF.

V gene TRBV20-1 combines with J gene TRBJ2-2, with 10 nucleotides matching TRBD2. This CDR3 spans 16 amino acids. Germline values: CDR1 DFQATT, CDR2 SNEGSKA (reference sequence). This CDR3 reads CCARDSTSGPSGELFF. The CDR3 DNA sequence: TGCTGCGCTAGAGATTCGACTAGCGGGCCGTCCGGGGAGCTGTTTTTT.

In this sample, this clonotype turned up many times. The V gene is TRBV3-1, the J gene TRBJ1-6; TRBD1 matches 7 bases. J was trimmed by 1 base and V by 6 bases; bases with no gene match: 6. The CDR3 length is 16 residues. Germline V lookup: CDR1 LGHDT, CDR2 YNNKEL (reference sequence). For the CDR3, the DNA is TGTGCCAGCAGAACAGGGGTGTCGTCCTATAATTCACCCCTCCACTTT. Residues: CASRTGVSSYNSPLHF.

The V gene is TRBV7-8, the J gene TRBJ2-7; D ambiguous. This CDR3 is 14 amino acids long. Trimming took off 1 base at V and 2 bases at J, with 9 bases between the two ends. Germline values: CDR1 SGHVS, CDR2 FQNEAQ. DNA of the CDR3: TGTGCCAGCAGCTTAGGGTTGCCGCCCTACGAGCAGTACTTC. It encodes CASSLGLPPYEQYF.

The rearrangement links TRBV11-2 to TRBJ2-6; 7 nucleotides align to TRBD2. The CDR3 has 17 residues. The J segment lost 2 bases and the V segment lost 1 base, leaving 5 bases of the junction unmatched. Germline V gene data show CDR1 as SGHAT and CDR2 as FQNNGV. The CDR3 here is CASSLVSGGAGANVLTF. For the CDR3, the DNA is TGTGCCAGCAGCTTAGTTTCTGGGGGGGCTGGGGCCAACGTCCTGACTTTC.